This T cell receptor beta chain derives from a study of blood T cell repertoires in COVID-19. For the study at large: Nucleic acid was either cDNA or gDNA, and it came from T cells, B-cell-depleted T cells, or PBMCs.

The CDR3 has 14 residues. Germline V lookup: CDR1 SGHRS, CDR2 YFSETQ. V lost 0 bases, J lost 10 bases, and 11 bases lay in between. Seattle enrolled patients during active infection and tracked them longitudinally. Sequenced by immunoSEQ multiplex PCR; TCRdb stores in-frame clones only, minus some. The table includes around 270,000 clones, 84% detected once. The source is a person aged 65 to 79 with COVID-19, enrolled during active disease. The chain links TRBV5-1 to TRBJ1-6, with unresolved D. The sequenced sample consisted of peripheral blood. CDR3 nucleotides: TGCGCCAGCAGCTTGGGTCAGGCGGGCTCACCCCTCCACTTT. Its translation is CASSLGQAGSPLHF.